The entry below gives a single T cell receptor (beta chain) sequence along with its context. Its antigen is unidentified. The sample belongs to a study of T cell clones after liver transplantation. Whole-study context: Samples came from ITN030ST, which attempted immunosuppression withdrawal within 2 years of liver transplantation. TCRbeta sequencing after a pre-transplant mixed lymphocyte reaction identified graft-donor-reactive clones, later tracked in post-transplant blood. Study results and caveats: Migration into the graft, not deletion, may explain lost graft donor-reactive T cells. In two subjects, few donor cells limited the measurable donor-reactive repertoire.

CDR1 and CDR2 from the germline V gene are SGHTA and FQGNSA. CDR3 length: 13 residues. V was shortened by 4 bases and J by 4 bases, with 8 bases between the two germline ends. Only in-frame clones appear in the TCRdb table, and some are missing; sequencing was by immunoSEQ multiplex PCR. The top ten clones hold 2% to 2.5% of a sample with 75,000 to 95,000 clones, approximately 81% of them seen once. V is TRBV7-2 and J is TRBJ1-3; no reliable D call. Sequences were derived from CD4+ T cells from blood, sampled around 48 months after liver transplant. This sequence was found in a human patient who received a liver transplant. The graft donor may account for some of the T cells. The CDR3 sequence is CASSWAAGNTIYF. In nucleotides, the CDR3 is TGTGCCAGCAGCTGGGCCGCAGGAAACACCATATATTTT.